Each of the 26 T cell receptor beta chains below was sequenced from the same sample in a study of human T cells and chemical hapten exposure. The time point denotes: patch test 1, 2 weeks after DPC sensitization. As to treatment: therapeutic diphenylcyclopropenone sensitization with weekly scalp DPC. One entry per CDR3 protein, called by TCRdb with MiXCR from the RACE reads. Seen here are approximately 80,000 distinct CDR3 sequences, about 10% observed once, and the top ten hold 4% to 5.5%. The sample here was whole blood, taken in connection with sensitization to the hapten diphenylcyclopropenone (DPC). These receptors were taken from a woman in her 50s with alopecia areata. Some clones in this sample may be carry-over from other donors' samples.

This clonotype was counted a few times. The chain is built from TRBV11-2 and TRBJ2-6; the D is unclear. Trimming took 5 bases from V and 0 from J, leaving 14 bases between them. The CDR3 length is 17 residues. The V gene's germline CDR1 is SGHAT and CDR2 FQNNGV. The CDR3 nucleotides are TGTGCCAGCAGCCCCTGGTCGAGTGACTCTGGGGCCAACGTCCTGACTTTC. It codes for CASSPWSSDSGANVLTF.

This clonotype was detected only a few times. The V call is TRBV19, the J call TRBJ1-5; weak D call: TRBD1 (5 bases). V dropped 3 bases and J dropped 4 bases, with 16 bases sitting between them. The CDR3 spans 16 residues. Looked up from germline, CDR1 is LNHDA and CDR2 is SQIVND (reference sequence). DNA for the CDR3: TGTGCCAGTAGTATGTCCCCCAGGGAGGTTAATCAGCCCCAGCATTTT. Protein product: CASSMSPREVNQPQHF.

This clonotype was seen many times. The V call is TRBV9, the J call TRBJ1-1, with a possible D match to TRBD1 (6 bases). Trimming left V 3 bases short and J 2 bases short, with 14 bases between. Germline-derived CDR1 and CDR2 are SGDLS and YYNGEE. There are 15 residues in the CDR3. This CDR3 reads CASSAATGLNTEAFF. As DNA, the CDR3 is TGTGCCAGCAGCGCCGCGACAGGATTAAACACTGAAGCTTTCTTT. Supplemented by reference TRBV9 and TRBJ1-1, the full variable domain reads DSGVTQTPKHLITATGQRVTLRCSPRSGDLSVYWYQQSLDQGLQFLIQYYNGEERAKGNILERFSAQQFPDLHSELNLSSLELGDSALYFCASSAATGLNTEAFFGQGTRLTVV.

CDR3: CSVDHRESEAFF. The CDR3 DNA sequence: TGCAGCGTTGATCACAGGGAGAGTGAAGCTTTCTTT. This chain links TRBV29-1 with TRBJ1-1; TRBD1 is a possible D gene (6 bases). Germline CDR1 reads SQVTM; CDR2 reads ANQGSEA. Trimming removed 3 bases at V and 7 bases at J, with 12 bases between. The CDR3 is 12 residues long.

The chain's CDR3 is CSADGGWGQGPNEQFF. Written as DNA, the CDR3 is TGCAGTGCCGATGGGGGGTGGGGTCAGGGCCCCAATGAGCAGTTCTTC. The rearrangement uses TRBV20-1 and TRBJ2-1, with D perhaps matching TRBD2 (6 bases). The V end was cut by 6 bases, the J end by 6 bases, with 24 bases between. The length of the CDR3 is 16 residues. Germline assignment: CDR1 DFQATT and CDR2 SNEGSKA (reference sequence).

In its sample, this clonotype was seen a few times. As DNA, the CDR3 is TGTGCCAGCAGGACACAGGTTAACACCGGGGAGCTGTTTTTT. Residues: CASRTQVNTGELFF. This sequence joins TRBV6-1 and TRBJ2-2; perhaps TRBD1 as D (5 bases). V lost 6 bases, J lost 2 bases, and 10 bases lay in between. The CDR3 extends over 14 amino acids. Germline CDR1 and CDR2: MNHNS and SASEGT.

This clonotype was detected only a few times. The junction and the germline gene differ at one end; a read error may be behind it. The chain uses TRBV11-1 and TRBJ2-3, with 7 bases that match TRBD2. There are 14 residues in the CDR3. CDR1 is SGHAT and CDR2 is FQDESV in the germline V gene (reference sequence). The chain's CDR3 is CASSSAPASGEGRF. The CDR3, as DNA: TGTGCCAGCAGTTCCGCCCCTGCTTCCGGGGAGGGACGCTTT.

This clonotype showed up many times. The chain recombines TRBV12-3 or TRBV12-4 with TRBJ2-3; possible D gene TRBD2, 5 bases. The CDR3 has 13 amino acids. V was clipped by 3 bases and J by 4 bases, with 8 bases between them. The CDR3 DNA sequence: TGTGCCAGCAGTTTGAGGGAGCCAGATACGCAGTATTTT. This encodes CASSLREPDTQYF.

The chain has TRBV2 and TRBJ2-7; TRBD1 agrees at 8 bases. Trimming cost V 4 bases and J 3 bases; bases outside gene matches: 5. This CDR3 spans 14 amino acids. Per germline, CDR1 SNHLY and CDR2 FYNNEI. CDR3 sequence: CASSVQGADYEQYF. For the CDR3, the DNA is TGTGCCAGCAGTGTCCAGGGGGCGGACTACGAGCAGTACTTC.

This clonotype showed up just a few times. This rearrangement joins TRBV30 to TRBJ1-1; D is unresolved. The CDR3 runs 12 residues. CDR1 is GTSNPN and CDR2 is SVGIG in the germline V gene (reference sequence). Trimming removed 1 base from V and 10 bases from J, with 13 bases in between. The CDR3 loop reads CAWSAEIGRAFF. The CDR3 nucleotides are TGTGCCTGGAGTGCCGAGATAGGGAGAGCTTTCTTT.

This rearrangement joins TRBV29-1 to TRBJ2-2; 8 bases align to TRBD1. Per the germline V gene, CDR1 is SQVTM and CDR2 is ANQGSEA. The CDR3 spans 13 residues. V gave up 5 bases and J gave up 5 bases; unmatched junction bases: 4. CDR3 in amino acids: CSVRQGRTGELFF. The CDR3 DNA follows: TGCAGCGTTAGACAGGGGCGGACCGGGGAGCTGTTTTTT.

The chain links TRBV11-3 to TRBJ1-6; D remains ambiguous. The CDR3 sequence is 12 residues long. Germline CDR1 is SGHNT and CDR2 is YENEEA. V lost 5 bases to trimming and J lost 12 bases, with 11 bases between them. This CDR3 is CASSPPWGPLHF. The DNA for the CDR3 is TGTGCCAGCAGCCCCCCATGGGGACCCCTCCACTTT.

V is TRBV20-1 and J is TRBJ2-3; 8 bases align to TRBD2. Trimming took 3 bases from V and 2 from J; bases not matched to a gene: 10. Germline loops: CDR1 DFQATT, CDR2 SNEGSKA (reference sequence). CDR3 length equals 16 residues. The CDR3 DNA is TGCAGTGCTAGTTCTGCGGGGGGTATCACCACAGATACGCAGTATTTT. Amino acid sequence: CSASSAGGITTDTQYF.

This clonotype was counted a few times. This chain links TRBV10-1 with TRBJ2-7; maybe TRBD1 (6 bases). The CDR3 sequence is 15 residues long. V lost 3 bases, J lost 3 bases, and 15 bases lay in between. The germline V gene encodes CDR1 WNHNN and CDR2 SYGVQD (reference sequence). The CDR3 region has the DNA TGCGCCAGCAGTGAATTGACAGGTTTACTCTACGAGCAGTACTTC. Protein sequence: CASSELTGLLYEQYF.

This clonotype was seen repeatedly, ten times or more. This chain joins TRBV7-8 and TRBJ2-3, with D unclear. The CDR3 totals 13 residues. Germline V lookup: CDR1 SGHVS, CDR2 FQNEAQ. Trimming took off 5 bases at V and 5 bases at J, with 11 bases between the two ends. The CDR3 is CASSPDKEDTQYF. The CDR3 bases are TGTGCCAGCAGCCCAGACAAAGAAGATACGCAGTATTTT.

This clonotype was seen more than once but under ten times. CDR3 sequence: CSAGGGSIYEQYF. CDR3 bases: TGCAGTGCCGGCGGGGGGTCGATCTACGAGCAGTACTTC. The genes are TRBV20-1 and TRBJ2-7; 8 bases align to TRBD2. This CDR3 has 13 residues. After removal of 6 bases from V and 3 bases from J, the junction contained 7 bases not matched to a gene. The germline gives CDR1 DFQATT, CDR2 SNEGSKA (reference sequence).

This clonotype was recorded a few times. The CDR3 DNA sequence: TGTGCCAGTTCTAGTCCTTTCGGCGACAATGAGCAGTTCTTC. Protein sequence: CASSSPFGDNEQFF. V and J are TRBV28 and TRBJ2-1; D not resolved. CDR1 MDHEN and CDR2 SYDVKM come from the germline V gene. V lost 9 bases to trimming and J lost 5 bases, with 17 bases between them. The CDR3 is made up of 14 amino acids.

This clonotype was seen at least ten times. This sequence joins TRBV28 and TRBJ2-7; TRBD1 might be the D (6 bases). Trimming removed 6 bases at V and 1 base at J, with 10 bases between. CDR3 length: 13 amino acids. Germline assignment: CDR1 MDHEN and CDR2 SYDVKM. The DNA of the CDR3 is TGTGCCAGCAGAGGGACACCATCCTACGAGCAGTACTTC. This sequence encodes CASRGTPSYEQYF. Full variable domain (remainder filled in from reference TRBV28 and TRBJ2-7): DVKVTQSSRYLVKRTGEKVFLECVQDMDHENMFWYRQDPGLGLRLIYFSYDVKMKEKGDIPEGYSVSREKKERFSLILESASTNQTSMYLCASRGTPSYEQYFGPGTRLTVT.

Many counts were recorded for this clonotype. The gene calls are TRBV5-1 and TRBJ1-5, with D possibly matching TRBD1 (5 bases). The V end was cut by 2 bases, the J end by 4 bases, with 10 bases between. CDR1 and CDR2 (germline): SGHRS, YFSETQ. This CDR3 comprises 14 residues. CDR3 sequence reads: CASSFGGNNQPQHF. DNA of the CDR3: TGCGCCAGCAGCTTCGGGGGTAATAATCAGCCCCAGCATTTT.

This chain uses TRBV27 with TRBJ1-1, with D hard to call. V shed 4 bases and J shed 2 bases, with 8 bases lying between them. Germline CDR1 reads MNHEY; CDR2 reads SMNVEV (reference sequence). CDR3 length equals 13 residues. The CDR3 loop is CASSSPTNTEAFF. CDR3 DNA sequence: TGTGCCAGCAGTTCCCCTACTAACACTGAAGCTTTCTTT.

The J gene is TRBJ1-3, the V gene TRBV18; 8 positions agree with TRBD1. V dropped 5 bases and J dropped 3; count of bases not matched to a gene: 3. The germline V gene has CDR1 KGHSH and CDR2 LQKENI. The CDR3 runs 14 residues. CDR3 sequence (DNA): TGTGCCAGCTCATCAGACAGGGGTGGAAACACCATATATTTT. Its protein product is CASSSDRGGNTIYF.

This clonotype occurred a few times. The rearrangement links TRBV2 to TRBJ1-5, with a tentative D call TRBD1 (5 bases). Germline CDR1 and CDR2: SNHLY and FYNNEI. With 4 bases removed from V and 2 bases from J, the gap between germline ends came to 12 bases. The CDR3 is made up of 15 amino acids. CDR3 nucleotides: TGTGCCAGCAGTGGGGACGGCTTAGGCAATCAGCCCCAGCATTTT. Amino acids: CASSGDGLGNQPQHF.

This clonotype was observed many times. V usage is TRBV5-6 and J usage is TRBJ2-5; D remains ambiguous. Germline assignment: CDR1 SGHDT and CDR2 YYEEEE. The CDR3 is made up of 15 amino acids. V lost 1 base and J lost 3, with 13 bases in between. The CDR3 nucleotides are TGTGCCAGCAGCTTGAACATCAAAACCAAAGAGACCCAGTACTTC. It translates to CASSLNIKTKETQYF.

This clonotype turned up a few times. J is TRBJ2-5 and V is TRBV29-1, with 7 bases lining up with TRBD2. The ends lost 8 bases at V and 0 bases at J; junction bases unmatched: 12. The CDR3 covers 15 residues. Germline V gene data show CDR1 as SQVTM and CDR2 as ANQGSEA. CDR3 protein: CSTRQKLAYQETQYF. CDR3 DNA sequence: TGCAGCACTCGACAGAAACTAGCGTACCAAGAGACCCAGTACTTC.

CDR3 region: CASSQGRTYEQYF. CDR3 nucleotides: TGTGCCAGCAGCCAAGGTCGGACCTACGAGCAGTACTTC. The chain combines TRBV14 with TRBJ2-7, with D unresolved. V was clipped by 1 base and J by 2 bases, with 6 bases between them. Germline CDR1 reads SGHDN; CDR2 reads FVKESK. The CDR3 extends over 13 amino acids. Together with reference TRBV14 and TRBJ2-7, the CDR3 gives the full variable domain: EAGVTQFPSHSVIEKGQTVTLRCDPISGHDNLYWYRRVMGKEIKFLLHFVKESKQDESGMPNNRFLAERTGGTYSTLKVQPAELEDSGVYFCASSQGRTYEQYFGPGTRLTVT.

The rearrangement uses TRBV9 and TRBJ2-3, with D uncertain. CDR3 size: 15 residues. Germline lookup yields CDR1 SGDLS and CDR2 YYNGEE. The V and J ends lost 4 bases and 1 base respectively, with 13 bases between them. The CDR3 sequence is CASSLNVVGTDTQYF. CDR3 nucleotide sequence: TGTGCCAGCAGCTTGAACGTGGTAGGCACAGATACGCAGTATTTT.